This TCR beta chain was recorded in a study of response to subunit inactivated influenza vaccine. General observations from the study: With each seasonal influenza vaccination, the authors suggested, few new T cells are recruited.

Notes on this clonotype: Its antigen is still unknown. Relative to the germline gene, one junction end is altered; a read error may explain this.

One entry per CDR3 protein results from TCRdb running MiXCR on the RT-PCR reads. Among a few hundred thousand distinct CDR3 sequences listed, 12% to 15% were seen once. The CDR3 has 15 amino acids. The specimen comprised PBMCs from blood, sampled roughly 12 days after vaccination. This chain joins TRBV12-3 or TRBV12-4 and TRBJ2-3; 14 nucleotides align to TRBD2. This TCR came from a man between 50 and 59 years old who received an inactivated influenza vaccine. CDR3 nucleotides: TGTGCCAGCACCGGGACTAGCGGGAGATCAGATACGAAGTATTTT. Translation gives CASTGTSGRSDTKYF.